Following are 32 T cell receptor beta chains from one sample sequenced in a study of beta chain features in type 1 diabetes. The isolated RNA, all of it, was reverse transcribed, so expressed TCRB transcripts were what got sequenced. Assay: immunoSEQ multiplex PCR; the TCRdb copy retains only in-frame clones and omits some. There are over 90,000 clones in the sample; under 30% occur only once, and 0.5% to 0.55% lies in the top ten. Study-wide results and limits: Shorter TCRB CDR3s, moderately but significantly so, marked every one of the four CD4+ subsets in Type 1 diabetes patients.

These receptors' targets are unknown. The sample taken for sequencing was central memory CD4+ T cells from blood. The receptors shown here come from a woman under 30 with type 1 diabetes.

A few counts support this clone. V gene TRBV4-1 combines with J gene TRBJ2-3; 8 nucleotides line up with TRBD2. CDR1 and CDR2 (germline): MGHRA, YSYEKL. The CDR3 consists of 16 residues. V lost 0 bases and J lost 2; bases outside the gene matches: 4. The CDR3 region is CASSQEPAGVTDTQYF. CDR3 in DNA: TGCGCCAGCAGCCAAGAGCCAGCGGGGGTCACAGATACGCAGTATTTT.

The chain links TRBV29-1 to TRBJ2-1; tentatively, D is TRBD1 (6 bases). V dropped 4 bases and J dropped 3 bases, with 16 bases sitting between them. Looked up from germline, CDR1 is SQVTM and CDR2 is ANQGSEA. The CDR3 sequence is 15 residues long. The CDR3 here is CSVGNGQLFYNEQFF. CDR3 DNA: TGCAGCGTTGGTAACGGACAGCTCTTCTACAATGAGCAGTTCTTC.

The chain carries TRBV11-2 and TRBJ2-7; weak D call: TRBD2 (7 bases). The CDR3 spans 13 residues. Per the germline V gene, CDR1 is SGHAT and CDR2 is FQNNGV. V was trimmed by 4 bases and J by 5 bases, leaving 12 bases between them. CDR3 region: CASSWGGADEQYV. DNA of the CDR3: TGTGCCAGCAGCTGGGGGGGGGCTGACGAGCAGTACGTC.

The chain uses TRBV18 and TRBJ2-1, with TRBD1 identical over 7 bases. CDR3 size: 14 residues. Germline lookup yields CDR1 KGHSH and CDR2 LQKENI. The V and J ends lost 0 bases and 6 bases, in that order; junction bases with no gene match: 2. The CDR3 is CASSPPRQGNEQFF. CDR3 nucleotides: TGTGCCAGCTCACCACCGAGACAGGGCAATGAGCAGTTCTTC. The full variable domain, its missing parts supplied by reference TRBV18 and TRBJ2-1, is NAGVMQNPRHLVRRRGQEARLRCSPMKGHSHVYWYRQLPEEGLKFMVYLQKENIIDESGMPKERFSAEFPKEGPSILRIQQVVRGDSAAYFCASSPPRQGNEQFFGPGTRLTVL.

The chain joins TRBV18 to TRBJ1-5; TRBD1 might be the D (6 bases). The CDR3 spans 14 residues. The germline V gene encodes CDR1 KGHSH and CDR2 LQKENI. Trimming pared 5 bases from V and 7 bases from J, leaving 15 bases between. The CDR3 DNA is TGTGCCAGCTCAATTCAGGGGATGGAGCAGCCCCAGCATTTT. This codes for CASSIQGMEQPQHF.

This clone was seen only a few times. The chain has TRBV5-1 and TRBJ2-1; perhaps TRBD1 as D (6 bases). Trimming pared 3 bases from V and 0 bases from J, leaving 10 bases between. This CDR3 has 15 residues. The germline V gene has CDR1 SGHRS and CDR2 YFSETQ. The chain's CDR3 is CASSYGQTSYNEQFF. The CDR3 coding sequence is TGCGCCAGCAGCTATGGACAGACCTCCTACAATGAGCAGTTCTTC.

This chain connects TRBV10-3 to TRBJ1-2, with 7 bases lining up with TRBD1. The germline gives CDR1 ENHRY, CDR2 SYGVKD. The V and J ends lost 4 bases and 7 bases, in that order; junction bases with no gene match: 3. This CDR3 comprises 12 residues. The DNA for the CDR3 is TGTGCCATCAGTGGGGCAGGGGGTGGCTACACCTTC. Its translation is CAISGAGGGYTF.

This clone showed up just a few times. The chain carries TRBV28 and TRBJ1-2; D remains ambiguous. V lost 8 bases to trimming and J lost 0 bases, with 7 bases between them. The CDR3 contains 12 residues. Germline lookup yields CDR1 MDHEN and CDR2 SYDVKM. The CDR3 DNA follows: TGTGCCAGCGGGCTGGCTAACTATGGCTACACCTTC. Translated: CASGLANYGYTF.

The V gene is TRBV7-6, the J gene TRBJ2-3; 8 bases align to TRBD2. With 2 bases clipped from V and 4 bases from J, the junction kept 8 bases outside the gene matches. Germline loops: CDR1 SGHVS, CDR2 FNYEAQ. CDR3 length: 16 amino acids. The CDR3 nucleotides are TGTGCCAGCAGCTTATTTGGTAGCGGGATCTCAGATACGCAGTATTTT. Its protein product is CASSLFGSGISDTQYF.

V is TRBV7-9 and J is TRBJ1-2; 7 bases map to TRBD1. V trimming: 5 bases; J trimming: 2 bases; junction bases outside the gene matches: 8. The CDR3 covers 15 residues. Germline CDR1 and CDR2: SEHNR and FQNEAQ (reference sequence). CDR3: CASSPGQALNYGYTF. CDR3 bases: TGTGCCAGCAGCCCAGGACAGGCCCTCAACTATGGCTACACCTTC.

This sequence joins TRBV6-6 and TRBJ1-3; no firm D call. V was pared by 7 bases and J by 0 bases, with 4 bases between. The CDR3 is made up of 12 amino acids. CDR1 is MNHNY and CDR2 is SVGAGI in the germline V gene (reference sequence). CDR3 nucleotides: TGTGCCAGCACTAACTCTGGAAACACCATATATTTT. Translating gives CASTNSGNTIYF.

V gene TRBV19 combines with J gene TRBJ2-7; perhaps TRBD2 as D (6 bases). This CDR3 is 15 amino acids long. Trimming stripped 0 bases from V and 7 bases from J, with 16 bases between. Per germline, CDR1 LNHDA and CDR2 SQIVND (reference sequence). The DNA for the CDR3 is TGTGCCAGTAGTATAGAGGGACTGGGAGCTCGGGAGCAGTACTTC. Its protein product is CASSIEGLGAREQYF.

There are a few counts of this clone. The rearrangement links TRBV28 to TRBJ1-1, with D possibly matching TRBD1 (6 bases). The V end lost 6 bases, the J end lost 0 bases, and 14 bases lay between the germline ends. CDR1 is MDHEN and CDR2 is SYDVKM in the germline V gene. This CDR3 has 15 residues. In nucleotides, the CDR3 is TGTGCCAGCAGCCCGGACAGCCGGATGAACACTGAAGCTTTCTTT. Translated: CASSPDSRMNTEAFF.

The chain recombines TRBV5-1 with TRBJ2-3; TRBD2 matches 12 bases. V lost 3 bases to trimming and J lost 5 bases; unmatched junction nucleotides: 7. Germline V CDR1 and CDR2: SGHRS, YFSETQ. The CDR3 runs 16 residues. CDR3 loop: CASSSRLAGVGDTQYF. Written as DNA, the CDR3 is TGCGCCAGCAGCTCGAGACTAGCGGGAGTAGGAGATACGCAGTATTTT. Combining the CDR3 with reference TRBV5-1 and TRBJ2-3 gives the whole variable domain KAGVTQTPRYLIKTRGQQVTLSCSPISGHRSVSWYQQTPGQGLQFLFEYFSETQRNKGNFPGRFSGRQFSNSRSEMNVSTLELGDSALYLCASSSRLAGVGDTQYFGPGTRLTVL.

V usage is TRBV19 and J usage is TRBJ2-5; D possibly corresponds to TRBD1 (5 bases). Between the trimmed V and J ends, which lost 0 bases and 3 bases, there was a span of 14 bases. Germline values: CDR1 LNHDA, CDR2 SQIVND (reference sequence). This CDR3 spans 16 amino acids. The CDR3 region is CASSIDLYGREETQYF. In DNA form, the CDR3 reads TGTGCCAGTAGTATAGATCTATACGGCAGGGAAGAGACCCAGTACTTC.

The chain has TRBV19 and TRBJ2-7; D uncertain. Germline CDR1 reads LNHDA; CDR2 reads SQIVND (reference sequence). The CDR3 totals 11 residues. The V and J ends lost 1 base and 6 bases respectively, with 4 bases between them. The CDR3 loop is CASSIASEQYF. The CDR3 nucleotides read TGTGCCAGTAGTATAGCCTCCGAGCAGTACTTC.

V and J are TRBV4-3 and TRBJ2-3, with 8 bases fitting TRBD2. The CDR3 runs 16 residues. Trimming took 4 bases from V and 6 from J; bases not matched to a gene: 12. Germline CDR1 and CDR2: LGHNA and YSLEER. CDR3 sequence (DNA): TGCGCCAGCAGCCCCTCGGTTGCGGGGGGACCCGATACGCAGTATTTT. It is translated as CASSPSVAGGPDTQYF.

The rearrangement joins TRBV27 to TRBJ2-7, with 9 positions matching TRBD1. CDR3 length: 13 residues. Trimming took 5 bases from V and 6 from J; bases not matched to a gene: 5. Germline values: CDR1 MNHEY, CDR2 SMNVEV (reference sequence). The CDR3 nucleotides are TGTGCCAGCAGTAAACGGACAGGGGCCGAGCAGTACGTC. Translation: CASSKRTGAEQYV.

The rearrangement links TRBV7-8 to TRBJ2-7; 8 nucleotides match TRBD2. J gave up 1 base and V 8 bases, and 7 bases lay outside the gene matches. This CDR3 has 14 amino acids. Looked up from germline, CDR1 is SGHVS and CDR2 is FQNEAQ. As DNA, the CDR3 is TGTGCCAGCTCACTAGCGGAACCTTCCTACGAGCAGTACTTC. Its translation is CASSLAEPSYEQYF. Using reference TRBV7-8 and TRBJ2-7 for the parts outside the CDR3, the full variable domain is GAGVSQSPRYKVAKRGQDVALRCDPISGHVSLFWYQQALGQGPEFLTYFQNEAQLDKSGLPSDRFFAERPEGSVSTLKIQRTQQEDSAVYLCASSLAEPSYEQYFGPGTRLTVT.

J is TRBJ2-1 and V is TRBV10-3, with 9 bases identical to TRBD2. The CDR3 sequence is 16 residues long. The germline V gene has CDR1 ENHRY and CDR2 SYGVKD. V shed 10 bases, J shed 1 base, and the junction held 11 bases outside the gene matches. CDR3 sequence (DNA): TGTGCCACCCAGAAGGGGCGGGAGGGGTCCTACAATGAGCAGTTCTTC. Its protein is CATQKGREGSYNEQFF.

J is TRBJ2-2 and V is TRBV2; 10 bases match TRBD2. This CDR3 is built from 16 residues. The ends lost 5 bases at V and 0 bases at J; junction bases unmatched: 3. Germline V CDR1 and CDR2: SNHLY, FYNNEI. CDR3 sequence reads: CASSQSGRANTGELFF. DNA for the CDR3: TGTGCCAGCAGTCAGAGCGGGAGGGCGAACACCGGGGAGCTGTTTTTT. Using reference TRBV2 and TRBJ2-2 for the parts outside the CDR3, the full variable domain is EPEVTQTPSHQVTQMGQEVILRCVPISNHLYFYWYRQILGQKVEFLVSFYNNEISEKSEIFDDQFSVERPDGSNFTLKIRSTKLEDSAMYFCASSQSGRANTGELFFGEGSRLTVL.

In its sample, this clone was seen a few times. The rearrangement links TRBV5-8 to TRBJ2-3, with TRBD2 matching over 7 bases. Germline-derived CDR1 and CDR2 are SGHTS and YDEGEE. This CDR3 contains 16 residues. With 0 bases clipped from V and 2 bases from J, the junction kept 6 bases outside the gene matches. CDR3 region: CASSLAVAGVTDTQYF. The CDR3 nucleotides are TGTGCCAGCAGCTTGGCTGTGGCGGGAGTCACAGATACGCAGTATTTT.

V gene TRBV28 combines with J gene TRBJ1-2; possibly TRBD1 for D (5 bases). V was clipped by 0 bases and J by 6 bases, with 8 bases between them. The CDR3 totals 13 residues. The germline V gene encodes CDR1 MDHEN and CDR2 SYDVKM. In DNA form, the CDR3 reads TGTGCCAGCAGTTTATGGGGCAGGGATGGCTACACCTTC. As protein: CASSLWGRDGYTF.

This clone was recorded once. The CDR3 here is CASSWQGLQETQYF. Here the CDR3 DNA reads TGTGCCAGCAGTTGGCAGGGACTACAAGAGACCCAGTACTTC. The rearrangement links TRBV6-5 to TRBJ2-5; TRBD2 matches at 7 bases. Looked up from germline, CDR1 is MNHEY and CDR2 is SVGAGI. CDR3 length equals 14 residues. V was clipped by 4 bases and J by 2 bases; unmatched bases: 4.

CDR3 amino acids: CASRTGSSYEQYF. The CDR3 nucleotides read TGCGCCAGCAGGACAGGGAGCTCCTACGAGCAGTACTTC. This sequence joins TRBV5-1 and TRBJ2-7; 7 positions agree with TRBD1. CDR1 and CDR2 (germline): SGHRS, YFSETQ. V was clipped by 5 bases and J by 0 bases; unmatched bases: 2. The CDR3 covers 13 residues.

This clone was counted a few times. This chain uses TRBV6-1 with TRBJ2-7; 11 bases align to TRBD2. Germline CDR1 is MNHNS and CDR2 is SASEGT. With 5 bases clipped from V and 10 bases from J, the junction kept 13 bases outside the gene matches. This CDR3 has 15 amino acids. The CDR3 is CASSPAGTSGRAQYF. The CDR3 bases are TGTGCCAGCAGTCCCGCAGGAACTAGCGGGAGAGCACAGTACTTC.

A few counts support this clone. The chain uses TRBV11-2 and TRBJ2-1; 7 bases align to TRBD2. The CDR3 is 15 amino acids. V lost 1 base to trimming and J lost 8 bases; unmatched junction nucleotides: 8. Germline assignment: CDR1 SGHAT and CDR2 FQNNGV. Written as DNA, the CDR3 is TGTGCCAGCAGCTTAGGTCTAGCGGATGAGGATGAGCAGTTCTTC. This translates into CASSLGLADEDEQFF.

This clone was seen a handful of times. The chain carries TRBV30 and TRBJ2-6; D is uncertain. The length of the CDR3 is 17 residues. The V and J ends lost 4 bases and 1 base respectively, with 17 bases between them. From germline, CDR1 is GTSNPN and CDR2 SVGIG (reference sequence). CDR3 amino acids: CAWTKHGGGSGANVLTF. In DNA, the CDR3 is TGTGCCTGGACCAAACACGGTGGCGGATCTGGGGCCAACGTCCTGACTTTC.

The J gene is TRBJ2-7, the V gene TRBV9, with D possibly matching TRBD1 (7 bases). This CDR3 comprises 21 residues. V lost 0 bases, J lost 2 bases, and 30 bases lay in between. Per germline, CDR1 SGDLS and CDR2 YYNGEE. In DNA form, the CDR3 reads TGTGCCAGCAGCGTAGTGGGCAGGGGGGTTCTCGGAGAGGCCCACACCTACGAGCAGTACTTC. This translates into CASSVVGRGVLGEAHTYEQYF. The entire variable domain, with the rest obtained from reference TRBV9 and TRBJ2-7, is as follows: DSGVTQTPKHLITATGQRVTLRCSPRSGDLSVYWYQQSLDQGLQFLIQYYNGEERAKGNILERFSAQQFPDLHSELNLSSLELGDSALYFCASSVVGRGVLGEAHTYEQYFGPGTRLTVT.

This clone showed up just a few times. The chain uses TRBV5-4 and TRBJ2-1, with 7 bases matching TRBD2. Germline V gene lookup returns CDR1 SGHNT and CDR2 YYREEE (reference sequence). This CDR3 has 15 residues. Germline trimming cut 1 base from V and 5 bases from J; bases unmatched to any gene: 6. CDR3 sequence reads: CASSLSSGLHNEQFF. The CDR3 nucleotides are TGTGCCAGCAGCTTGTCTAGCGGATTGCACAATGAGCAGTTCTTC.

This clone was detected a few times. The genes are TRBV19 and TRBJ2-2, with TRBD2 matching over 8 bases. Germline CDR1 and CDR2: LNHDA and SQIVND (reference sequence). The V gene end was trimmed by 4 bases and the J gene end by 1 base; junction bases not matched to a gene: 5. This CDR3 is 16 amino acids long. CDR3 DNA: TGTGCCAGTAGTACACCCGCGGGGGGGAACACCGGGGAGCTGTTTTTT. Residues: CASSTPAGGNTGELFF.

The chain uses TRBV5-1 and TRBJ2-2; 10 bases agree with TRBD2. Looked up from germline, CDR1 is SGHRS and CDR2 is YFSETQ. Trimming cost V 5 bases and J 6 bases; bases outside gene matches: 7. CDR3 length equals 15 residues. The CDR3 DNA reads as TGCGCCAGCAGGTCTAGCGGGAGTGGTGCCGGGGAGCTGTTTTTT. It encodes CASRSSGSGAGELFF.